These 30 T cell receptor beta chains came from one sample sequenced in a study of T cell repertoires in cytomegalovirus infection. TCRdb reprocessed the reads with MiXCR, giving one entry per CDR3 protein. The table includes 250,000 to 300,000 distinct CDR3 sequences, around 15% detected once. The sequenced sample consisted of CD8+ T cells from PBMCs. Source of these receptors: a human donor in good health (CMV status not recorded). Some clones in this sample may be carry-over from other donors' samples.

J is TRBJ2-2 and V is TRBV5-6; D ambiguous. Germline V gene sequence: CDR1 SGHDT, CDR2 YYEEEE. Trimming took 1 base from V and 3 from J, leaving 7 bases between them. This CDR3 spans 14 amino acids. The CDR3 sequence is CASSLRAYTGELFF. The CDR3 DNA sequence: TGTGCCAGCAGCTTGAGAGCCTACACCGGGGAGCTGTTTTTT.

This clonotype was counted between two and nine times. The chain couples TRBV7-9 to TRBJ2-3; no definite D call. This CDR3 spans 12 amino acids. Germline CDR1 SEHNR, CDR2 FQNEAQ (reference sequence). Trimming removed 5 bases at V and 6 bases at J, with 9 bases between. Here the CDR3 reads CASSGMGDTQYF. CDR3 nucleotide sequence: TGTGCCAGCAGCGGGATGGGGGATACGCAGTATTTT.

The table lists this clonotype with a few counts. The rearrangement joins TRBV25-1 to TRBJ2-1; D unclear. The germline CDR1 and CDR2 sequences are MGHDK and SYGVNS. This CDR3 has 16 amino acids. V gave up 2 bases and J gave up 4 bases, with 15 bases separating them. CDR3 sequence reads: CASSEGYGHLYNEQFF. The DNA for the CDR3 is TGTGCCAGCAGTGAAGGGTACGGGCATCTGTACAATGAGCAGTTCTTC.

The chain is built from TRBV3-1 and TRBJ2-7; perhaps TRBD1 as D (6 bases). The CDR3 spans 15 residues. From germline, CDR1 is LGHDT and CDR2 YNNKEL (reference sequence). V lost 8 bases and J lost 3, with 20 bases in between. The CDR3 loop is CASGEGTLNLYEQYF. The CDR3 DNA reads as TGTGCCAGCGGCGAAGGGACATTAAACCTCTACGAGCAGTACTTC.

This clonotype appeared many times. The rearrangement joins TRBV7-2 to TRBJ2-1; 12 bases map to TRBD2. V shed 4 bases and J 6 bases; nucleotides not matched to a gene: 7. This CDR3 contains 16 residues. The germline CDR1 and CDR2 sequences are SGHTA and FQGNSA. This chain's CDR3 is CASSSRTSGVFNEQFF. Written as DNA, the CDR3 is TGTGCCAGCAGCTCACGGACTAGCGGGGTCTTCAATGAGCAGTTCTTC.

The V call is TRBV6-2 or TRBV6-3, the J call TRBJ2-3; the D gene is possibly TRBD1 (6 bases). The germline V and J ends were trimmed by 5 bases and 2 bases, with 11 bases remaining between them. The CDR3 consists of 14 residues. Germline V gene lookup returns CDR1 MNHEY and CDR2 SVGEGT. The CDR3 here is CASSGRTVTDTQYF. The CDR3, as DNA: TGTGCCAGCAGTGGACGGACAGTCACAGATACGCAGTATTTT.

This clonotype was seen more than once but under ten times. The CDR3 reads CASSLTLGEYEQYF. CDR3 sequence (DNA): TGTGCCAGCAGCTTAACCTTAGGGGAATACGAGCAGTACTTC. The chain uses TRBV7-8 and TRBJ2-7, with a weak D call TRBD1 (5 bases). V gave up 2 bases and J gave up 4 bases, with 12 bases separating them. CDR1 is SGHVS, CDR2 FQNEAQ, per germline. The CDR3 is 14 amino acids.

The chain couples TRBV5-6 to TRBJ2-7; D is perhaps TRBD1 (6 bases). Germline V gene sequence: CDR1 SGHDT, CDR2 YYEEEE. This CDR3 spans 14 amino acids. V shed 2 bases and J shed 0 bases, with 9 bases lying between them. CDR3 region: CASSFGTPSYEQYF. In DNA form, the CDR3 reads TGTGCCAGCAGCTTCGGGACACCCTCCTACGAGCAGTACTTC.

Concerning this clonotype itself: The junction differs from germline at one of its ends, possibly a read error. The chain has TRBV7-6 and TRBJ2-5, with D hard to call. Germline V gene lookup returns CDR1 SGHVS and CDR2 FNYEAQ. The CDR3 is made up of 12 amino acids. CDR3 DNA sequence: TGTGCCAGCAGTTACTTCCAAGAGACCCAGTACTTT. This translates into CASSYFQETQYF.

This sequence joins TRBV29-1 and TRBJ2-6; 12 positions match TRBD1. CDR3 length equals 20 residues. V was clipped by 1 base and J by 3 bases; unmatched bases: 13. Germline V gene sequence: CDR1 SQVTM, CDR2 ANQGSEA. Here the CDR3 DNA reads TGCAGCGTTGAAGTAACCGGGACAGGGGGCGCCTTGGGTGGGGCCAACGTCCTGACTTTC. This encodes CSVEVTGTGGALGGANVLTF.

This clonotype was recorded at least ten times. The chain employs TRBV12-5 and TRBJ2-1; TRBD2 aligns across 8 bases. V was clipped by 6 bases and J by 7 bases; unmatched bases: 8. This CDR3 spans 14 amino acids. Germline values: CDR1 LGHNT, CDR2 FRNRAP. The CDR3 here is CASGVGGGYNEQFF. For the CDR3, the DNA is TGTGCTAGTGGGGTCGGGGGGGGCTATAATGAGCAGTTCTTC.

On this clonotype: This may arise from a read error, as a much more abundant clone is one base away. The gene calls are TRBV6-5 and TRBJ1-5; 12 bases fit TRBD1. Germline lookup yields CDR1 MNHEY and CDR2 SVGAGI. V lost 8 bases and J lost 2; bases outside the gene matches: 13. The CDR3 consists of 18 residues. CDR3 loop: CASAETGTGGNRNQPQHF. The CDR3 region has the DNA TGTGCCAGCGCCGAAACAGGGACAGGGGGCAATCGCAATCAGCCCCAGCATTTT.

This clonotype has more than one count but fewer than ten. CDR3 region: CATSSDRGGYNEQFF. CDR3 in DNA: TGTGCCACCAGCAGCGACAGGGGGGGCTACAATGAGCAGTTCTTC. The V call is TRBV15, the J call TRBJ2-1, with 9 bases identical to TRBD1. Germline-derived CDR1 and CDR2 are LNHNV and YYDKDF (reference sequence). After removal of 3 bases from V and 3 bases from J, the junction contained 3 bases not matched to a gene. This CDR3 has 15 amino acids.

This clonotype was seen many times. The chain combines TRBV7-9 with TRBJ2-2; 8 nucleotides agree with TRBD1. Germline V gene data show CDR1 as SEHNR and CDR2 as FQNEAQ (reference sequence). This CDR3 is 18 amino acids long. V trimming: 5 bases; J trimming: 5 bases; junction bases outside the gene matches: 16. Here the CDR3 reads CASSTLGRGQGGTGELFF. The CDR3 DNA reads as TGTGCCAGCAGCACGCTCGGTCGCGGACAGGGCGGGACCGGGGAGCTGTTTTTT.

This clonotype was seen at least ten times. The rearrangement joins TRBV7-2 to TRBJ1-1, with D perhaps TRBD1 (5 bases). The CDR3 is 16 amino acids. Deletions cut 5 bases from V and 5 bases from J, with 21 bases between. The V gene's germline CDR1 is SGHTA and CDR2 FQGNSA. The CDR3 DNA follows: TGTGCCAGCAGCGGGCCGGGGGGGGTGATATGGACTGAAGCTTTCTTT. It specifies CASSGPGGVIWTEAFF.

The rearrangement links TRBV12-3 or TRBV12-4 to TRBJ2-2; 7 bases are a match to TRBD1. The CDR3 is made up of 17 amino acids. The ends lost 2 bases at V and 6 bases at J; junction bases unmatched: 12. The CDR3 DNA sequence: TGTGCCAGCAGTTTAAGTGTTGACAGGGTCGGACCCGGGGAGCTGTTTTTT. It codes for CASSLSVDRVGPGELFF.

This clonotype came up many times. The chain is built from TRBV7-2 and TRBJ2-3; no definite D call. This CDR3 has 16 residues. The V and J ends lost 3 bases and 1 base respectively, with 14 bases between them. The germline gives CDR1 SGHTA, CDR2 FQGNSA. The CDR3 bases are TGTGCCAGCAGCTTCAGGTCGGGCAGCCGCACAGATACGCAGTATTTT. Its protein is CASSFRSGSRTDTQYF.

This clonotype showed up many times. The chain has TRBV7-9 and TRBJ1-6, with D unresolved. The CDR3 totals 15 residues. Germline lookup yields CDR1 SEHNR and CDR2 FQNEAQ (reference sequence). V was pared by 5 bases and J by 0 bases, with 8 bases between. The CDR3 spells CASSQAGSYNSPLHF. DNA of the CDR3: TGTGCCAGCAGCCAGGCCGGCTCCTATAATTCACCCCTCCACTTT.

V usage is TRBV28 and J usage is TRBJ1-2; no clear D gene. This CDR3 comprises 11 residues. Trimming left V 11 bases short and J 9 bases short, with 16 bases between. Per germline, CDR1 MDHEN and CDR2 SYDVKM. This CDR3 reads CAVKVGVRYTF. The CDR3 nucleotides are TGTGCCGTTAAAGTGGGTGTTCGCTACACCTTC.

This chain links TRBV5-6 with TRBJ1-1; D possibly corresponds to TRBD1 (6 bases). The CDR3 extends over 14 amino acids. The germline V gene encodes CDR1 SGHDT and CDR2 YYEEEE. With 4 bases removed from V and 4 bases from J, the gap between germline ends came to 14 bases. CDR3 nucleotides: TGTGCCAGCAGCGAACAGGGATGGGTCACTGAAGCTTTCTTT. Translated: CASSEQGWVTEAFF.

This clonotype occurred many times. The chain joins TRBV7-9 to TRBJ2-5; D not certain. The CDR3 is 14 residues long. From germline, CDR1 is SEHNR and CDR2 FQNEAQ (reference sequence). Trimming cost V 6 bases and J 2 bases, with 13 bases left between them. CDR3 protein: CASSYLDIQETQYF. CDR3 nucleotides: TGTGCCAGCAGTTACCTTGACATACAAGAGACCCAGTACTTC.

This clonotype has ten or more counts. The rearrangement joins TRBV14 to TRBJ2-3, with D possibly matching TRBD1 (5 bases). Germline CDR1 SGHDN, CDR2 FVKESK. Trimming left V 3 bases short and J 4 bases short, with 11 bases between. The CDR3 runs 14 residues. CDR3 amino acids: CASSQWQGPDTQYF. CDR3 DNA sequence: TGTGCCAGCAGCCAGTGGCAGGGCCCAGATACGCAGTATTTT.

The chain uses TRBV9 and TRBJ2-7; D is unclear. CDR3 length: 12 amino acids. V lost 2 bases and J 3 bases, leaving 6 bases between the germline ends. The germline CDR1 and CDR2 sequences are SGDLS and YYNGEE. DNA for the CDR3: TGTGCCAGCAGCGTCGACAACTACGAGCAGTACTTC. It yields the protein CASSVDNYEQYF.

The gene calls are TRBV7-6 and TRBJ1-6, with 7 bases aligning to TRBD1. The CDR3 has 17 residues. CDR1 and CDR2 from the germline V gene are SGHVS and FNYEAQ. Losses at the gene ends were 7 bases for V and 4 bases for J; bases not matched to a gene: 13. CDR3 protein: CASNDAYQGQYNSPLHF. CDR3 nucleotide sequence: TGTGCCAGCAACGACGCGTATCAGGGACAGTATAATTCACCCCTCCACTTT.

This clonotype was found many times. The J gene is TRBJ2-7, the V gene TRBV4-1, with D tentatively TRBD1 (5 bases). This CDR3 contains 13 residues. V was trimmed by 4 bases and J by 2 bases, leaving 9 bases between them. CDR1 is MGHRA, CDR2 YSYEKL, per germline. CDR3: CASSLTVTYEQYF. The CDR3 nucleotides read TGCGCCAGCAGCCTGACAGTAACCTACGAGCAGTACTTC.

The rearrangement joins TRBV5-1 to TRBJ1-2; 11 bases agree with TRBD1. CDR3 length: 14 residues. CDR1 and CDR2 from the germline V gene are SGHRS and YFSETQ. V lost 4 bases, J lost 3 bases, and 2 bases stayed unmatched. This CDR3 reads CASSTGQGDYGYTF. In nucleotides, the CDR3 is TGCGCCAGCAGCACGGGACAGGGGGACTATGGCTACACCTTC.

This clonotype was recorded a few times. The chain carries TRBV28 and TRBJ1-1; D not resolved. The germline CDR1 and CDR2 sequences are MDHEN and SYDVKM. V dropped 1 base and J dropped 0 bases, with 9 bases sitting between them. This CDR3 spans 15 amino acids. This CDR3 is CASSLFRGMNTEAFF. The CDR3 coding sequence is TGTGCCAGCAGTTTATTCCGGGGAATGAACACTGAAGCTTTCTTT.

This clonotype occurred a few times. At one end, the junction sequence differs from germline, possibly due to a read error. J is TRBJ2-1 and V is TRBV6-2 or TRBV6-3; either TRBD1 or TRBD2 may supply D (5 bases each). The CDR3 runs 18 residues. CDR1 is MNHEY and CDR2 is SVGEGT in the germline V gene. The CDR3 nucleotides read TGTGCCAGCAGTTATTCTCTCGACGGGGACCATCAACACAACGAGCAGTTCTTC. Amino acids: CASSYSLDGDHQHNEQFF.

The CDR3 region is CSARLAAFYNEQFF. The CDR3 coding sequence is TGCAGTGCTAGACTAGCGGCTTTCTACAATGAGCAGTTCTTC. The rearrangement links TRBV20-1 to TRBJ2-1; 7 nucleotides agree with TRBD2. This CDR3 comprises 14 residues. J lost 3 bases, V lost 2 bases, and 4 bases had no gene match. Germline V gene data show CDR1 as DFQATT and CDR2 as SNEGSKA (reference sequence).

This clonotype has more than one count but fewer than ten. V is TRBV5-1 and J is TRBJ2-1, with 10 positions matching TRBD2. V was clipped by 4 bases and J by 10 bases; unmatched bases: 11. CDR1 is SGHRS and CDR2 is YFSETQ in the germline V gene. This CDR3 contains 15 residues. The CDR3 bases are TGCGCCAGCAGCGCGGGGTCTAGCGGGGGCATAGAGCAGTTCTTC. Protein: CASSAGSSGGIEQFF.